This TCR beta chain was sequenced during a study of shared clonotypes between healthy human individuals. Study observations and caveats: Rarefaction indicated that sorted-subset sequencing remained incomplete although depth was large. Clonotypes shared by all four donors outscored non-shared clonotypes in generation probability. Four donors shared 4.5% to 6.5% of their naive CD4 clonotypes.

In the case of this clone: Its antigen is not known.

The germline V gene has CDR1 GTSNPN and CDR2 SVGIG (reference sequence). This CDR3 is built from 14 residues. V dropped 2 bases and J dropped 8 bases, with 16 bases sitting between them. For every subset, genomic DNA was evenly distributed across several immunoSEQ plates. Sequencing used immunoSEQ multiplex PCR; TCRdb keeps in-frame clones, though not all of them. The sample holds under 2,500,000 clones, roughly 95% seen once. This TCR came from a man aged 18 to 30 in good health. The rearrangement joins TRBV30 to TRBJ2-1; D may match TRBD1 or TRBD2 (6 bases each). Sample: naive CD4+ T cells sorted from blood. Subset here: CD45RA+ positively selected. In DNA form, the CDR3 reads TGTGCCTGGAGTTCGGGGGCCAGGCCACATGAGCAGTTCTTC. Residues: CAWSSGARPHEQFF. Using reference TRBV30 and TRBJ2-1 for the parts outside the CDR3, the full variable domain is SQTIHQWPATLVQPVGSPLSLECTVEGTSNPNLYWYRQAAGRGLQLLFYSVGIGQISSEVPQNLSASRPQDRQFILSSKKLLLSDSGFYLCAWSSGARPHEQFFGPGTRLTVL.